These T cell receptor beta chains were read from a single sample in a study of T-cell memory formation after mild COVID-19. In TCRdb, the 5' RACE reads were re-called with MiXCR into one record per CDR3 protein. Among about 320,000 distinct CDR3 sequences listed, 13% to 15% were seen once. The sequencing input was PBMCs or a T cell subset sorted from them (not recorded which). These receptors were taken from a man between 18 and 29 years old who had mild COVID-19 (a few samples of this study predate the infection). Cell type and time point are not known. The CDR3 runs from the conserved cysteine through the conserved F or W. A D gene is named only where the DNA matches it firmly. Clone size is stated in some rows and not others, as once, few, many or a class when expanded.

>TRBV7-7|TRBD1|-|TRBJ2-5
CASSLEAGGSQTQYF
TGTGCTAGCAGCTTGGAGGCAGGGGGCTCGCAGACCCAGTACTTC
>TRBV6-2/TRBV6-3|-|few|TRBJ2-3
CASMSGARGTDTQYF
TGTGCCAGCATGTCTGGCGCCCGGGGTACAGATACGCAGTATTTT
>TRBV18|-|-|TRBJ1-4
CASSPGDLAEKLFF
TGTGCCAGCTCACCCGGGGACCTGGCTGAAAAACTGTTTTTT
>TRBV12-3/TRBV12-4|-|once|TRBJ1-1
CASSWAAGLNTEAFF
TGTGCCAGCAGTTGGGCGGCGGGTCTTAACACTGAAGCTTTCTTT
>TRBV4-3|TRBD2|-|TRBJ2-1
CASSQLAADNEQFF
TGCGCCAGCAGCCAACTAGCGGCCGACAATGAGCAGTTCTTC
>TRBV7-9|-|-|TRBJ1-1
CASSLGWGDYTEAFF
TGTGCCAGCAGCTTAGGATGGGGGGATTACACTGAAGCTTTCTTT
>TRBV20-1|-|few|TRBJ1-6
CSARVDPNSPLHF
TGCAGTGCTAGAGTAGATCCAAATTCACCCCTCCACTTT
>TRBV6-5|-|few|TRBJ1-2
CASSYEGLDGYTF
TGTGCCAGCAGTTATGAGGGTTTGGATGGCTACACCTTC
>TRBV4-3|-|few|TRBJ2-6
CASSLRPGRGGSGANVLTF
TGCGCCAGCAGCCTCCGACCGGGGCGGGGAGGCTCTGGGGCCAACGTCCTGACTTTC
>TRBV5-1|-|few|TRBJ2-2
CASSSELTAPGVTGELFF
TGCGCCAGCAGCAGCGAACTAACAGCGCCGGGGGTAACCGGGGAGCTGTTTTTT
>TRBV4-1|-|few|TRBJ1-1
CASSTILLDRTLGSEAFF
TGCGCCAGCAGCACTATTCTCTTAGACCGAACCTTAGGGAGTGAAGCTTTCTTT
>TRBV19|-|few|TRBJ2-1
CASSIVAGSNNEQFF
TGTGCCAGTAGTATAGTCGCGGGGTCAAACAATGAGCAGTTCTTC
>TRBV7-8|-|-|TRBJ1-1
CASSLRTRHTEAFF
TGTGCCAGCAGCCTCCGGACCCGGCACACTGAAGCTTTCTTT
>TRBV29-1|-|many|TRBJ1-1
CSVAPGWGMNTEAFF
TGCAGCGTTGCACCGGGTTGGGGGATGAACACTGAAGCTTTCTTT
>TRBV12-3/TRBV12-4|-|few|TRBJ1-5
CASSLVRRGRGEKPQHF
TGTGCCAGCAGTTTAGTGCGGCGAGGCCGGGGAGAGAAACCCCAGCATTTT
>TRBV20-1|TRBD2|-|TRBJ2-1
CSARDPGLAGEVQFF
TGCAGTGCTAGGGACCCGGGACTAGCGGGGGAGGTGCAGTTCTTC
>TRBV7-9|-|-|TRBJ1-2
CASSLNSPGHYGYTF
TGTGCCAGCAGCTTAAATAGTCCGGGGCACTATGGCTACACCTTC
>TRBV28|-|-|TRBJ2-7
CASSFARGPYEQYF
TGTGCCAGCAGTTTCGCCCGGGGGCCGTACGAGCAGTACTTC
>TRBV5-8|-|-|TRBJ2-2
CALAVYTGELFF
TGTGCCTTGGCAGTTTACACCGGGGAGCTGTTTTTT
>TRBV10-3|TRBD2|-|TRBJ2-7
CAISPSGTSGSEQYF
TGTGCCATCAGTCCTAGCGGGACTAGCGGCAGCGAGCAGTACTTC
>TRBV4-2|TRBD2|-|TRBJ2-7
CASSQDTTSGGTYYEQYF
TGTGCCAGCAGCCAAGATACTACTAGCGGGGGGACATACTACGAGCAGTACTTC
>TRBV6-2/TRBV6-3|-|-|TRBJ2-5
CASSYTKETQYF
TGTGCCAGCAGTTACACAAAAGAGACCCAGTACTTC
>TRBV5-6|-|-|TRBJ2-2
CASSPPRVTNTGELFF
TGTGCCAGCAGCCCCCCCAGGGTGACGAACACCGGGGAGCTGTTTTTT
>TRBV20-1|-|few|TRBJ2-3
CSAPAPRTSTDTQYF
TGCAGTGCGCCCGCCCCACGGACTAGCACAGATACGCAGTATTTT
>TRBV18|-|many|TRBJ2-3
CASSPSGLQADTQYF
TGTGCCAGCTCACCATCAGGGTTGCAGGCAGATACGCAGTATTTT
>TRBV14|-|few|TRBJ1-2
CASSQGGETYGYTF
TGTGCCAGCAGCCAAGGCGGAGAAACCTATGGCTACACCTTC
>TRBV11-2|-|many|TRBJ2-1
CASSYIREAEQFF
TGTGCCAGCAGTTACATCAGGGAAGCTGAGCAGTTCTTC
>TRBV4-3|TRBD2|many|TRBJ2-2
CASSQERGGAGELFF
TGCGCCAGCAGCCAAGAGCGCGGGGGGGCCGGGGAGCTGTTTTTT